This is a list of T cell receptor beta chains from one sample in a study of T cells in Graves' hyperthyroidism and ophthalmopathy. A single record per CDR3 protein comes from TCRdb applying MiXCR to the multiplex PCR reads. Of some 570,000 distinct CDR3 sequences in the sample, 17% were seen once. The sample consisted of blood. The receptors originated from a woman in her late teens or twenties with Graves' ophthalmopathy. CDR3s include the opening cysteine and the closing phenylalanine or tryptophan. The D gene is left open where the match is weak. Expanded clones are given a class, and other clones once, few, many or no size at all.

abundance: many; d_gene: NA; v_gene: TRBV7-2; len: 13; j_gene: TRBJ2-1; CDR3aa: CASSTNPNNEQFF; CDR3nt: TGTGCCAGCAGTACTAACCCGAACAATGAGCAGTTCTTC
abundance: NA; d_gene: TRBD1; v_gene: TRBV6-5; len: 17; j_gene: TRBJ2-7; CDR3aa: CASSYRPSGQGRYEQYF; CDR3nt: TGTGCCAGCAGTTACCGTCCATCGGGACAGGGTCGTTACGAGCAGTACTTC
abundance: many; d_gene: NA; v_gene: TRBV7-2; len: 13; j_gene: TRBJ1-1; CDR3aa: CASSFDRRGEAFF; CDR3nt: TGTGCCAGCAGCTTTGATAGGCGCGGTGAAGCTTTCTTT
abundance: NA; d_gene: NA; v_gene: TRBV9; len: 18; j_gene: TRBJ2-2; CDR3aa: CASSVPRSGKLNTGELFF; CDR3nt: TGTGCCAGCAGCGTTCCCCGCTCGGGGAAACTGAACACCGGGGAGCTGTTTTTT
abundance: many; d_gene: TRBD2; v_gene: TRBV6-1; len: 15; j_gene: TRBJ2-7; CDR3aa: CASRTPSGQSYEQYF; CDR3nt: TGTGCCAGCAGAACGCCTAGCGGGCAGTCCTACGAGCAGTACTTC
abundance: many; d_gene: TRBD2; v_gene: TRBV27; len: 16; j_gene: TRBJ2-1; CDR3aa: CASSLIEAGVWGEQFF; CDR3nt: TGTGCCAGCAGTTTAATTGAGGCGGGAGTCTGGGGTGAGCAGTTCTTC
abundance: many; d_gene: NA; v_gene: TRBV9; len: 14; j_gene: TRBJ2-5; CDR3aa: CASSAQGLGETQYF; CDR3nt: TGTGCCAGCAGCGCTCAGGGGCTCGGGGAGACCCAGTACTTC
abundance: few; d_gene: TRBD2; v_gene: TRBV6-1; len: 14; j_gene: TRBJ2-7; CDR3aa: CASSAGTTSYEQYF; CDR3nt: TGTGCCAGCAGCGCCGGGACTACCTCCTACGAGCAGTACTTC
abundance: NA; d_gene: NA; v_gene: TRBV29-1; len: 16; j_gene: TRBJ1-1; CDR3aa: CSVDTGARGLGTEAFF; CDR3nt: TGCAGCGTTGACACGGGGGCGCGGGGTTTGGGCACTGAAGCTTTCTTT
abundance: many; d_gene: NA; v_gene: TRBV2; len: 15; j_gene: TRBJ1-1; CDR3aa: CASSEALGGLTEAFF; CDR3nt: TGTGCCAGCAGTGAAGCGCTGGGGGGTCTTACTGAAGCTTTCTTT
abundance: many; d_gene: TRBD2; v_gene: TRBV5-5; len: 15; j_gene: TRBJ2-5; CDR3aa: CASSSRLGLEETQYF; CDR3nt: TGTGCCAGCAGCTCACGATTGGGACTAGAGGAGACCCAGTACTTC
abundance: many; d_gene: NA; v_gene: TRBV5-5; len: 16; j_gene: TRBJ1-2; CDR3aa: CASSLEGTGWRRGYTF; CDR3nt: TGTGCCAGCAGCTTGGAGGGGACGGGGTGGAGAAGGGGCTACACCTTC
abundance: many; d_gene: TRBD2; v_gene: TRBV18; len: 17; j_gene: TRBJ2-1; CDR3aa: CASSPISPASGSNEQFF; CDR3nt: TGTGCCAGCTCACCGATTTCGCCGGCTAGCGGATCCAATGAGCAGTTCTTC
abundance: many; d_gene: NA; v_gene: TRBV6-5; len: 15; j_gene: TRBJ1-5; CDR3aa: CASSYSNAGNQPQHF; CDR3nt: TGTGCCAGCAGTTACTCGAACGCAGGCAATCAGCCCCAGCATTTT
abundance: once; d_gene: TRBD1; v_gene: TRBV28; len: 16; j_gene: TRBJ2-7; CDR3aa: CASSSYKRTGGYEQYF; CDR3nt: TGTGCCAGCAGTTCATATAAGAGGACAGGGGGCTACGAGCAGTACTTC
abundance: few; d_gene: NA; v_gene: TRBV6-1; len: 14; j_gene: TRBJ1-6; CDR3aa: CASRAGTQGRALHF; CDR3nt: TGTGCCAGCAGGGCCGGGACCCAGGGGAGGGCCCTCCACTTT
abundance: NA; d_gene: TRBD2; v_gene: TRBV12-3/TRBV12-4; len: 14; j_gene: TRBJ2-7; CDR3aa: CASSAGTSGPEQYF; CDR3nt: TGTGCCAGCAGTGCCGGGACTAGCGGGCCCGAGCAGTACTTC
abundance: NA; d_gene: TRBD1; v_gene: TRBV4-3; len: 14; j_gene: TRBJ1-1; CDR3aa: CASSQVLGGVEAFF; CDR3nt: TGCGCCAGCAGCCAAGTTCTAGGGGGCGTTGAAGCTTTCTTT
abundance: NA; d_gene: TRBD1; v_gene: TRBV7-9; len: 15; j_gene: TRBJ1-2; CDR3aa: CASSPPWDSNYGYTF; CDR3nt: TGTGCCAGCTCCCCTCCATGGGACAGCAACTATGGCTACACCTTC